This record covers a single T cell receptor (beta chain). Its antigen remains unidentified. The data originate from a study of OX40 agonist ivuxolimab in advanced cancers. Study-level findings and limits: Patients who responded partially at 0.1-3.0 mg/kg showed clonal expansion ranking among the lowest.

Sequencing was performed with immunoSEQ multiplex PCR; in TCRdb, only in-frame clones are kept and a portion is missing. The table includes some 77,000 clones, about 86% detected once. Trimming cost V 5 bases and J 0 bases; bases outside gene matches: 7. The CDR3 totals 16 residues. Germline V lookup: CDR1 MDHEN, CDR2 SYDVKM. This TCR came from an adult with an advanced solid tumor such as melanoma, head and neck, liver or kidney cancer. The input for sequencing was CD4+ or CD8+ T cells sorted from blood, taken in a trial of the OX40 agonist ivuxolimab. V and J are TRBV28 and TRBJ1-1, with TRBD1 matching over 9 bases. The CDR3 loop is CASSPPGTGMNTEAFF. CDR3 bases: TGTGCCAGCAGTCCACCCGGGACAGGGATGAACACTGAAGCTTTCTTT.